This T cell receptor (beta chain) was captured in a study of Ad26.COV2.S vaccination and SARS-CoV-2 variants. Study-level information: Donor allocation was to the COV1001 Ad26.COV2.S trial arm. Intramuscularly, Ad26.COV2.S was given either once or twice, 56 days apart.

In the case of this clone: Its antigen is as yet unknown.

Profiling relied on immunoSEQ multiplex PCR, and the TCRdb table lists in-frame clones only, not all of them. This sample has more than 300,000 clones, with around four fifths found just once. V was pared by 3 bases and J by 6 bases, with 20 bases between. The CDR3 runs 16 residues. CDR1 is KGHSH and CDR2 is LQKENI in the germline V gene. General observations from the study: From the TCR breadth and depth analyses, total T cell responses may have been underestimated.

Sample treatment: around 19 received Ad26.COV2.S at low or high dose, single or two shots; about 5 received placebo; per-sample allocation not given. Repertoires come from day 63 after the first vaccine or placebo injection. The receptor was derived from a person aged 18-60 years who received the Ad26.COV2.S COVID-19 vaccine or a placebo. The V and J genes are TRBV18 and TRBJ1-2; D call uncertain. The source material was peripheral blood, sampled in a trial of Ad26.COV2.S vaccine versus placebo. The CDR3 is CASSPGHVGNGNGYTF. CDR3 bases: TGTGCCAGCTCACCCGGTCATGTAGGGAATGGAAATGGCTACACCTTC.